This TCR beta chain emerged from a study of beta chain features in type 1 diabetes. Per the germline V gene, CDR1 is SGDLS and CDR2 is YYNGEE. J was trimmed by 6 bases and V by 3 bases; bases with no gene match: 9. The CDR3 length is 15 residues. The study reverse transcribed the entire isolated RNA, so it sequenced expressed TCRB transcripts. Mean read depth for naive, central memory and regulatory T cell samples was around 3.5 million reads. Sequencing was performed with immunoSEQ multiplex PCR; in TCRdb, only in-frame clones are kept and a portion is missing. Among roughly 180,000 clones listed, approximately 13% were seen once. This clone appeared a few times.

This chain links TRBV9 with TRBJ1-2; 9 nucleotides line up with TRBD1. Material for sequencing was central memory CD4+ T cells from blood. This TCR was sampled from a woman aged 18-35 years in good health. This CDR3 reads CASSEKTGTGHGYTF. CDR3 bases: TGTGCCAGCAGCGAAAAAACCGGGACAGGGCATGGCTACACCTTC.